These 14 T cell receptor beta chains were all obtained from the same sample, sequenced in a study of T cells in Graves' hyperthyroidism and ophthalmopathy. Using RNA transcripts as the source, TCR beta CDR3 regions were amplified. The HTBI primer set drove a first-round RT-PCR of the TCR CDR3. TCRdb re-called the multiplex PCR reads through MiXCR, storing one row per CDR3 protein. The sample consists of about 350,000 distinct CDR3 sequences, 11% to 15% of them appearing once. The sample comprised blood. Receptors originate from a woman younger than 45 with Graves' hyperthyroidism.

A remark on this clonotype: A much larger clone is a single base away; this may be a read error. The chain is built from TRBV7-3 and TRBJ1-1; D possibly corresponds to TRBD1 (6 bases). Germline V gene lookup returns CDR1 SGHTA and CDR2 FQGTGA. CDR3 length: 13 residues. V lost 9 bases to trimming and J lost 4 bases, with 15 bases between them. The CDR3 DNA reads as TGTGCCAGGTCACAGGGTGTCGGCACTGAAGCTTTCTTT. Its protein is CARSQGVGTEAFF.

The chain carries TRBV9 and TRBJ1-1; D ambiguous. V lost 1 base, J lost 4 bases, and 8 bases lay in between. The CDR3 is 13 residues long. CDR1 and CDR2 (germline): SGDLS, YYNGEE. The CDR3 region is CASSVQVGTEAFF. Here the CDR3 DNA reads TGTGCCAGCAGCGTACAAGTTGGCACTGAAGCTTTCTTT.

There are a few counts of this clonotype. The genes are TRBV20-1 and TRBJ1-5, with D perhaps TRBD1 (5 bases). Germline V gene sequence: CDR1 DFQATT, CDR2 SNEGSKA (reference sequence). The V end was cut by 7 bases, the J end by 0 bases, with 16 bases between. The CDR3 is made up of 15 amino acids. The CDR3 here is CSVPNGAYSNQPQHF. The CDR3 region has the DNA TGCAGTGTTCCTAACGGGGCTTATAGCAATCAGCCCCAGCATTTT.

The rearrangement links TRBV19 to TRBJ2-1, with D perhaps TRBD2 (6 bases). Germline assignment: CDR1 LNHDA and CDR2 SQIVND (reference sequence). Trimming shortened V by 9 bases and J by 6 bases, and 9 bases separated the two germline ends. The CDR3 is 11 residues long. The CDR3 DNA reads TGTGCCAGCGGGAGTGGCAATGAGCAGTTCTTC. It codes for CASGSGNEQFF.

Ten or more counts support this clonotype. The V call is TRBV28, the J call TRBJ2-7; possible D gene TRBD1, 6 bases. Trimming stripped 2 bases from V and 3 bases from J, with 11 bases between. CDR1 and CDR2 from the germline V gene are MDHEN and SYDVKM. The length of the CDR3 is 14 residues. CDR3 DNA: TGTGCCAGCAGTTTACAAGGACAGATCTACGAGCAGTACTTC. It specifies CASSLQGQIYEQYF. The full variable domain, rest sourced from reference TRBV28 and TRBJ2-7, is DVKVTQSSRYLVKRTGEKVFLECVQDMDHENMFWYRQDPGLGLRLIYFSYDVKMKEKGDIPEGYSVSREKKERFSLILESASTNQTSMYLCASSLQGQIYEQYFGPGTRLTVT.

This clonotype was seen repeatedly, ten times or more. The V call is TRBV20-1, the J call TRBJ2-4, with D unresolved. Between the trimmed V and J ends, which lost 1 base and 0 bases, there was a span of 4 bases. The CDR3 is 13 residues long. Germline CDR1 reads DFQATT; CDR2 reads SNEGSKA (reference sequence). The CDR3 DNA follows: TGCAGTGCTAGAGCAGTAGCCAAAAACATTCAGTACTTC. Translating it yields CSARAVAKNIQYF.

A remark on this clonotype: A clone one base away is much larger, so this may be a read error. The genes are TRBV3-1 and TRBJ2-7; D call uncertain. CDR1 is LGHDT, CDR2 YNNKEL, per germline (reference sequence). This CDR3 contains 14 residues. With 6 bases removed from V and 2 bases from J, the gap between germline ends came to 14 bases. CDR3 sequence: CASSISERPYEQYF. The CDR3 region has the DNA TGTGCCAGCAGTATATCGGAGAGGCCCTACGAGCAGTACTTC.

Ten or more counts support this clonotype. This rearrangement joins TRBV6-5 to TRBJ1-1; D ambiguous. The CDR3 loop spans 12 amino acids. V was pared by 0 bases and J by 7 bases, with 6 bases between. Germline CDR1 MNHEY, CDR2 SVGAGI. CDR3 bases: TGTGCCAGCAGTTACTCGGTTGGTGAAGCTTTCTTT. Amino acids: CASSYSVGEAFF.

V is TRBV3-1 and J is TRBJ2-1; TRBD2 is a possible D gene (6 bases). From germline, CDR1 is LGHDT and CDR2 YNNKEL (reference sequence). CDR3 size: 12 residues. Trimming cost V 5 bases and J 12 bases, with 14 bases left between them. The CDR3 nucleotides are TGTGCCAGCAGCACCGGGGACTTCGTGCAGTTCTTC. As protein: CASSTGDFVQFF.

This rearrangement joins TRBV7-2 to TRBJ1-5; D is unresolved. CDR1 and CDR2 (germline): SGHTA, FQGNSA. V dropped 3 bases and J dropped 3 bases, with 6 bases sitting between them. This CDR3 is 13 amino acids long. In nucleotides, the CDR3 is TGTGCCAGCAGCTTGCGGGTCAATCAGCCCCAGCATTTT. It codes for CASSLRVNQPQHF.

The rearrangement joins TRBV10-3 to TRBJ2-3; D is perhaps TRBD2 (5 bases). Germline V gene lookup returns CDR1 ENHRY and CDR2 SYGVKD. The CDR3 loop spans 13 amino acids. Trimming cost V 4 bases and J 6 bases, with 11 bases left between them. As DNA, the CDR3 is TGTGCCATCAGTGGGACTGAGACGGATACGCAGTATTTT. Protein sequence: CAISGTETDTQYF.

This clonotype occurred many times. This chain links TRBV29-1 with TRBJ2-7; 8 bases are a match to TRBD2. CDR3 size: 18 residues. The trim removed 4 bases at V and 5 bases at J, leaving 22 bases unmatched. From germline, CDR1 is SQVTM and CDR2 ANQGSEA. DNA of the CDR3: TGCAGCGTTGTCGTTGGCAGGGTGACTACTGACGGGAGGGACGAGCAGTACTTC. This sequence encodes CSVVVGRVTTDGRDEQYF.

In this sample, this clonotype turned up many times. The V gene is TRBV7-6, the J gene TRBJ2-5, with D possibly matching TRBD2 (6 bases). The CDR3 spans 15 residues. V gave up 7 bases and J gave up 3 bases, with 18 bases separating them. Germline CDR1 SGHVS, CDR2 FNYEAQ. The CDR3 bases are TGTGCCAGCATGTCTCGCCCGGGGGTGGAAGAGACCCAGTACTTC. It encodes CASMSRPGVEETQYF.

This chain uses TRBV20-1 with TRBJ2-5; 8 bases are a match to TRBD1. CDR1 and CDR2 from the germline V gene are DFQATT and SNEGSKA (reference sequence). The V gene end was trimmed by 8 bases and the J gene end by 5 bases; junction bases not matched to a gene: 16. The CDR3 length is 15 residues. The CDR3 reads CSFPLPGGVVETQYF. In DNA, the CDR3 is TGCAGTTTCCCCCTCCCAGGGGGCGTCGTCGAGACCCAGTACTTC.